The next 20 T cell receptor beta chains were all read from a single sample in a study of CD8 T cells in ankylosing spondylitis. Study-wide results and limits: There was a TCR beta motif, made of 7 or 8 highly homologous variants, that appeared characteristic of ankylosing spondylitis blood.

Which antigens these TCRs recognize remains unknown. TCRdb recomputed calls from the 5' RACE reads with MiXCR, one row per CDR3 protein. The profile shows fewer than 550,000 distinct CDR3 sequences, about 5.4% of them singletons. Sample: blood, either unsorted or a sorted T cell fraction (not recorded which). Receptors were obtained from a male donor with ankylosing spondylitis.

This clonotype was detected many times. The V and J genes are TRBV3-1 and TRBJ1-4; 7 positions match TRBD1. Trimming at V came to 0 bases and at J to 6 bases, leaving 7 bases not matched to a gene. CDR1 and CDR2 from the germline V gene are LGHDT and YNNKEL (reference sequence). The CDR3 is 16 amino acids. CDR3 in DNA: TGTGCCAGCAGCCAAGATCGTGAGGGGGCGGATGAAAAACTGTTTTTT. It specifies CASSQDREGADEKLFF.

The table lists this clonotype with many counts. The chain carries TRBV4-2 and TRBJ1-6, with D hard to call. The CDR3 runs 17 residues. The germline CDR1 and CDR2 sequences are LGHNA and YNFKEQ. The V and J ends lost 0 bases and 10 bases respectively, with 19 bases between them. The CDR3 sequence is CASSQEDRTRVESPLHF. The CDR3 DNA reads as TGTGCCAGCAGCCAAGAAGATCGTACGAGGGTAGAGTCACCCCTCCACTTT.

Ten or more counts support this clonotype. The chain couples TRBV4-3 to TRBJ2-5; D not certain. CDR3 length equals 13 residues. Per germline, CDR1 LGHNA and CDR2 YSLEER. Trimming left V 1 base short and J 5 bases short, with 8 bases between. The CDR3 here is CASSQATGETQYF. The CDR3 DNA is TGCGCCAGCAGCCAAGCCACCGGCGAGACCCAGTACTTC.

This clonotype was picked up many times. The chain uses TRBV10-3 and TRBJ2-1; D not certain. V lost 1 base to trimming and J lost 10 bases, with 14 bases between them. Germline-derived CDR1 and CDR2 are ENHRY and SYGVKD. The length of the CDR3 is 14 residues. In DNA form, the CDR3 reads TGTGCCATCAGTGAGTTGGGGATCGCCCCCGAGCAGTTCTTC. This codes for CAISELGIAPEQFF.

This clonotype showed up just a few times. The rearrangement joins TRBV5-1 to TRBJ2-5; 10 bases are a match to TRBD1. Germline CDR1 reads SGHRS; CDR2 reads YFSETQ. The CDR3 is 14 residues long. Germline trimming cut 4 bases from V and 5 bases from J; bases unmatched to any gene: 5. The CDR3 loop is CASSETGGLETQYF. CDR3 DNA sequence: TGCGCCAGCAGCGAGACAGGGGGCTTGGAGACCCAGTACTTC.

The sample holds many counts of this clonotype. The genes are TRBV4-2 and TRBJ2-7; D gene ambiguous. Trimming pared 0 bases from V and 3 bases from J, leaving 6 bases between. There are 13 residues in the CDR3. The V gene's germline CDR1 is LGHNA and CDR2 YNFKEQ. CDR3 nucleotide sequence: TGTGCCAGCAGCCAAGAACTAAGCTACGAGCAGTACTTC. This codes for CASSQELSYEQYF.

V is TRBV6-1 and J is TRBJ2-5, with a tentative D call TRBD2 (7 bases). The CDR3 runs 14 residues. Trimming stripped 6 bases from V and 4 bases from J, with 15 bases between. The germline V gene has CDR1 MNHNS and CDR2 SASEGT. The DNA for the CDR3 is TGTGCCAGCAGCACGCAGGGGAGGGCAGAGACCCAGTACTTC. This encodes CASSTQGRAETQYF.

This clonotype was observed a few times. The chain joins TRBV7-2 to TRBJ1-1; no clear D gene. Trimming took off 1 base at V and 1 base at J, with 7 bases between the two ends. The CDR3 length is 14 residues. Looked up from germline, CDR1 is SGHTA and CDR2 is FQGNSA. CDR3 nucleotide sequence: TGTGCCAGCAGCTTAGTTCGGCAGAACACTGAAGCTTTCTTT. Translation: CASSLVRQNTEAFF.

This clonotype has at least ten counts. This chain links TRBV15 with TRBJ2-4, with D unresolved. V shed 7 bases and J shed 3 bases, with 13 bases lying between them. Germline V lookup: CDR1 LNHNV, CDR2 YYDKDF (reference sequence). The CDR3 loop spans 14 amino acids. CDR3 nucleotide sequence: TGTGCCACCACCAGCAAGGCCCACAAAAACATTCAGTACTTC. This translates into CATTSKAHKNIQYF. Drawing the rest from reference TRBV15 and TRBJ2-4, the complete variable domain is DAMVIQNPRYQVTQFGKPVTLSCSQTLNHNVMYWYQQKSSQAPKLLFHYYDKDFNNEADTPDNFQSRRPNTSFCFLDIRSPGLGDTAMYLCATTSKAHKNIQYFGAGTRLSVL.

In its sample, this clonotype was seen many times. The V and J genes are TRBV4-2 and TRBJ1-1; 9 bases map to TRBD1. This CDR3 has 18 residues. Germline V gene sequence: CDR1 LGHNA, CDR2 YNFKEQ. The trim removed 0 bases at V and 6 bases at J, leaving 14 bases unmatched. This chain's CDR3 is CASSQDIRDRVSPAEAFF. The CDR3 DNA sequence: TGTGCCAGCAGCCAAGATATAAGGGACAGGGTGTCCCCCGCTGAAGCTTTCTTT.

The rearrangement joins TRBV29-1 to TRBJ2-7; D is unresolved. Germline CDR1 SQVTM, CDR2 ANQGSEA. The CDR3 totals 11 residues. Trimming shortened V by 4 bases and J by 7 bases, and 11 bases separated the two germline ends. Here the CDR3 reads CSVGSLREQYF. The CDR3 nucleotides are TGCAGCGTTGGTTCGCTCAGGGAGCAGTACTTC.

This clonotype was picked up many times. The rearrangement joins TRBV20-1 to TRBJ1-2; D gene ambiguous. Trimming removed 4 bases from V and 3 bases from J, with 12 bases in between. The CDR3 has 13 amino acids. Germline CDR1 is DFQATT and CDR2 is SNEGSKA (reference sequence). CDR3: CSAITGRDYGYTF. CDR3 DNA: TGCAGTGCTATTACGGGCCGGGACTATGGCTACACCTTC.

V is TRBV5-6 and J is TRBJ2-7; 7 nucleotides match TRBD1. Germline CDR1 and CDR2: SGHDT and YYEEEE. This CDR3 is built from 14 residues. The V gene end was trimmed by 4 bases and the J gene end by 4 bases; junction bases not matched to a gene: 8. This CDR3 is CASSPGDSRYEQYF. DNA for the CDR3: TGTGCCAGCAGCCCCGGGGACAGTCGTTACGAGCAGTACTTC.

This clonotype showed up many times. In DNA, the CDR3 is TGCAGTGCTAGAGTAGGGGGGTTCGAGCAGTACTTC. It translates to CSARVGGFEQYF. The rearrangement uses TRBV20-1 and TRBJ2-7, with D possibly being TRBD1 or TRBD2 (6 bases each). The ends were cut back, 1 base at V and 6 bases at J, with 10 bases in the middle. The CDR3 has 12 amino acids. The germline V gene has CDR1 DFQATT and CDR2 SNEGSKA (reference sequence).

CDR3 bases: TGTGCCAGCAGTTTATCGGGACAGCTGAACACCGGGGAGCTGTTTTTT. This codes for CASSLSGQLNTGELFF. The chain is built from TRBV27 and TRBJ2-2, with TRBD1 identical over 7 bases. The junction had 2 bases not matched to a gene; V was cut back by 0 bases and J by 1 base. Per the germline V gene, CDR1 is MNHEY and CDR2 is SMNVEV (reference sequence). This CDR3 is 16 amino acids long.

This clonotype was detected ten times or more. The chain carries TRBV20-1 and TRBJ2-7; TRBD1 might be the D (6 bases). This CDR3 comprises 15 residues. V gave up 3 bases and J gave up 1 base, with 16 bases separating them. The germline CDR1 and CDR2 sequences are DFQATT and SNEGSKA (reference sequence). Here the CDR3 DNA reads TGCAGTGCTAGGGATTACAGGGCAGGGTCCTACGAGCAGTACTTC. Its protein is CSARDYRAGSYEQYF.

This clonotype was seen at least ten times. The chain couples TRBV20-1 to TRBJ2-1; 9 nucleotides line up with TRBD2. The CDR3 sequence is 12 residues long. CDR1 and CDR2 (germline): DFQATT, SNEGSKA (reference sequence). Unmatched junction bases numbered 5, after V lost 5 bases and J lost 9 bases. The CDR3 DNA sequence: TGCAGTGCTTTCTTAGCGGGAGTTGAGCAGTTCTTC. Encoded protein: CSAFLAGVEQFF.

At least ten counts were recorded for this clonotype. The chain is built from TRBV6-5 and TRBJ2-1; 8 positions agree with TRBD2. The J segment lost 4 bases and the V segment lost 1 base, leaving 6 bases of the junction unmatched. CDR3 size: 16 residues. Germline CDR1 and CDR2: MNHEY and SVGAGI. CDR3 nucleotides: TGTGCCAGCAGTTACTTTACTAGCGGAATTTACAATGAGCAGTTCTTC. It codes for CASSYFTSGIYNEQFF.

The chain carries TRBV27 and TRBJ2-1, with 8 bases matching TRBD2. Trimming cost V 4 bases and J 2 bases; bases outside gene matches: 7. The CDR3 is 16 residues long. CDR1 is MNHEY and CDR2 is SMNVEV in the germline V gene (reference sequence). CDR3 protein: CASSSLYGRAYNEQFF. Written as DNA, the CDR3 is TGTGCCAGCAGTTCCCTTTACGGGAGGGCCTACAATGAGCAGTTCTTC.

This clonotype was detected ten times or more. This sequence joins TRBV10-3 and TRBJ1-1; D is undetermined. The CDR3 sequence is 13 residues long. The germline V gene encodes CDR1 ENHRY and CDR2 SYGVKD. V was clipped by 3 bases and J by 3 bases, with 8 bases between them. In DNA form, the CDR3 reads TGTGCCATCAGTGATATAGGATACACTGAAGCTTTCTTT. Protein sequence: CAISDIGYTEAFF.